This entry features one T cell receptor beta chain sequence. In the same sample, other DNA sequences code for this CDR3. The CDR3 loop spans 16 amino acids. V was clipped by 3 bases and J by 7 bases, with 19 bases between them. CDR1 is SGHRS and CDR2 is YFSETQ in the germline V gene. The data belong to a study of OX40 agonist ivuxolimab in advanced cancers. About the research overall: Ivuxolimab, an agonist antibody against OX40 (CD134), was given to patients.

Sequencing used immunoSEQ multiplex PCR; TCRdb keeps in-frame clones, though not all of them. This sample has 80,000 to 100,000 clones; around nine tenths occur once, and the top ten carry about 0.5%. The TCR comes from an adult with an advanced solid tumor such as melanoma, head and neck, liver or kidney cancer. This chain joins TRBV5-1 and TRBJ2-2; D might be TRBD1 (7 bases). The specimen was CD4+ or CD8+ T cells sorted from blood, collected in a trial of the OX40 agonist ivuxolimab. CDR3 amino acids: CASSWGAQGGHGELFF. DNA of the CDR3: TGCGCCAGCAGCTGGGGTGCCCAGGGGGGACACGGGGAGCTGTTTTTT.